A single T cell receptor (beta chain) is shown here with its context. Its antigen remains unknown. V dropped 1 base and J dropped 0 bases, with 8 bases sitting between them. The CDR3 runs 14 residues. The germline CDR1 and CDR2 sequences are DFQATT and SNEGSKA (reference sequence). The source of the sample is a study of CD8 T cells in ankylosing spondylitis. Study-wide results and limits: Seemingly characteristic of ankylosing spondylitis blood was a TCR beta motif consisting of about 8 highly homologous variants. In the blood and synovial fluid of reactive arthritis, some motif variants had been previously reported. Disease-linked clones bore a CD8+ phenotype, appearing relatively rarely in peripheral blood.

5'-RACE, quantitative and with molecular barcodes, yielded the TCR beta libraries. MiXCR, applied by TCRdb to the 5' RACE reads, yields one record per CDR3 protein. Among fewer than 250,000 distinct CDR3 sequences, about 10% were seen once, and the ten largest hold 21%. V and J are TRBV20-1 and TRBJ2-3, with D unclear. This TCR derives from a male donor with ankylosing spondylitis or in good health (not recorded which). The sequencing sample was made of blood, either unsorted or a sorted T cell fraction (not recorded which). The CDR3 spells CSARVRASTDTQYF. The CDR3 coding sequence is TGCAGTGCTAGAGTACGGGCTAGCACAGATACGCAGTATTTT.